This T cell receptor (beta chain) appears in the sequencing data of a study of response to subunit inactivated influenza vaccine (dated by TCRdb to 2017 to 2018). With respect to the entire study: The study used deep quantitative T cell receptor repertoire profiling to track responses to a trivalent subunit inactivated influenza vaccine.

This clonotype was seen a handful of times. Its antigen target is currently unknown. No much larger clone is present one base from it, and per-base qualities are unavailable. Broader findings and caveats from the paper: The authors suggested that each seasonal influenza vaccination may recruit only a limited number of new T cells.

Library method: RT-PCR. Sequencing used an Illumina HiSeq 2500. In TCRdb, the public reads were trimmed at Q25 with fastp and aligned with MiXCR, with productive beta chains retained. CDR3 protein duplicates are merged, each entry listing the most common genes and DNA. A total of about 780,000 distinct CDR3 sequences appear in this sample, 18% of them only once. Approximately 10% of the sample is taken by the ten largest. The CDR3 covers 13 residues, taking in both the cysteine and the phenylalanine. Only the CDR3 region is kept as DNA, spanning 39 bases read in frame from base 1. The germline V gene supplies CDR1 SGHTA and CDR2 FQGNSA. V is pared back by 2 bases and J by 5 bases, with 9 bases lying between the germline termini.

The chain is made from TRBV7-2 and TRBJ2-5, with the identity of the D gene unclear. Material: PBMCs from blood, obtained 5 to 6 days after vaccination. The clonotype was recovered from a man in his forties or fifties who received an inactivated influenza vaccine. Donor details come from another sample of the same person, matched by shared clones. The CDR3 corresponds to CASSLPVLETQYF. At the DNA level, the sequence is TGTGCCAGCAGCTTACCAGTGTTGGAGACCCAGTACTTC.